Below, one TCR beta chain is given with its context. The CDR3 is 15 residues long. The germline CDR1 and CDR2 sequences are MRHNA and SNTAGT. Trimming at V came to 5 bases and at J to 8 bases, leaving 6 bases not matched to a gene. This sample is part of a study of control samples from healthy donors and cancer patients. Clones were read by immunoSEQ multiplex PCR, and TCRdb kept only the in-frame ones, dropping some. This table has 350,000 to 450,000 clones, around 90% appearing once. The V gene is TRBV6-4, the J gene TRBJ1-6; TRBD1 matches 10 bases. The sequence was collected from a middle-aged man with head and neck cancer. Sequencing was carried out using PBMCs. The DNA of the CDR3 is TGTGCCAGCAGTTTATCCGGGACAGGGGATTCACCCCTCCACTTT. Protein sequence: CASSLSGTGDSPLHF.